The 25 T cell receptor beta chains given below trace back to one sample, sequenced in a study of blood T cells in healthy people across ages. For the second PCR, which ran for roughly 6 to 11 cycles, a sample-barcoded 5' primer and a J-beta primer mix were used. In TCRdb, the 5' RACE reads were re-called with MiXCR into one record per CDR3 protein. The sample has some 710,000 distinct CDR3 sequences, 20% to 25% seen once. The sequenced material came from blood. These receptors were taken from a man aged 70 or older in good health.

Only a few counts were recorded for this clonotype. The V gene is TRBV14, the J gene TRBJ1-2, with D unresolved. Germline values: CDR1 SGHDN, CDR2 FVKESK. Trimming stripped 0 bases from V and 8 bases from J, with 10 bases between. This CDR3 has 13 amino acids. The chain's CDR3 is CASSQDVGSGYTF. CDR3 nucleotides: TGTGCCAGCAGCCAAGATGTAGGGTCCGGCTACACCTTC. Looking up the rest from reference TRBV14 and TRBJ1-2 gives the full variable domain: EAGVTQFPSHSVIEKGQTVTLRCDPISGHDNLYWYRRVMGKEIKFLLHFVKESKQDESGMPNNRFLAERTGGTYSTLKVQPAELEDSGVYFCASSQDVGSGYTFGSGTRLTVV.

The chain employs TRBV20-1 and TRBJ2-4, with TRBD1 matching 7 bases. The germline gives CDR1 DFQATT, CDR2 SNEGSKA (reference sequence). This CDR3 has 16 amino acids. V was clipped by 6 bases and J by 3 bases; unmatched bases: 14. The CDR3 reads CSAKSGQGVYKNIQYF. The CDR3 DNA follows: TGCAGTGCGAAGAGTGGGCAGGGGGTGTACAAAAACATTCAGTACTTC.

This clonotype was seen more than once but under ten times. One end of the junction does not line up with germline, which may come from a read error. This chain uses TRBV28 with TRBJ2-5; no definite D call. The J call could be wrong; TRBJ2-1 is a better fit for the DNA end. This CDR3 is 10 amino acids long. Germline assignment: CDR1 MDHEN and CDR2 SYDVKM. The CDR3 sequence: CASSYIEQFF. DNA of the CDR3: TGTGCCAGCAGTTACATTGAGCAGTTCTTC.

The V gene is TRBV10-3, the J gene TRBJ2-1; 7 bases match TRBD1. Trimming cost V 3 bases and J 7 bases; bases outside gene matches: 12. The germline CDR1 and CDR2 sequences are ENHRY and SYGVKD. The CDR3 loop spans 16 amino acids. The CDR3 reads CAISDPLQGGGNEQFF. DNA for the CDR3: TGTGCCATCAGTGATCCACTCCAAGGGGGCGGGAATGAGCAGTTCTTC.

The table lists this clonotype with many counts. CDR3 amino acids: CASGALTNEQYF. In DNA form, the CDR3 reads TGCGCCAGTGGGGCATTGACGAACGAGCAGTACTTC. The V call is TRBV5-1, the J call TRBJ2-7, with a tentative D call TRBD1 (5 bases). There are 12 residues in the CDR3. Looked up from germline, CDR1 is SGHRS and CDR2 is YFSETQ. V was cut by 8 bases and J by 5 bases, with 14 bases left in between.

The rearrangement links TRBV5-1 to TRBJ1-1, with D unresolved. V lost 1 base, J lost 6 bases, and 10 bases lay in between. Germline V gives CDR1 SGHRS, CDR2 YFSETQ. The CDR3 has 13 residues. The CDR3 nucleotides are TGCGCCAGCAGCTTGAACGGCGCAGCTGAAGCTTTCTTT. Amino acid sequence: CASSLNGAAEAFF.

This clonotype was picked up a small number of times. The rearrangement joins TRBV20-1 to TRBJ1-2, with 7 nucleotides matching TRBD1. The CDR3 sequence is 13 residues long. The V gene's germline CDR1 is DFQATT and CDR2 SNEGSKA (reference sequence). After removal of 3 bases from V and 5 bases from J, the junction contained 6 bases not matched to a gene. CDR3 bases: TGCAGTGCTAGCAGCCCAGGGGGTTATGGCTACACCTTC. This sequence encodes CSASSPGGYGYTF.

This clonotype was counted many times. The rearrangement joins TRBV29-1 to TRBJ2-3, with D possibly being TRBD1 or TRBD2 (6 bases each). The V and J ends lost 5 bases and 2 bases respectively, with 11 bases between them. Germline CDR1 is SQVTM and CDR2 is ANQGSEA. The CDR3 loop spans 13 amino acids. CDR3 region: CSVRRGLTDTQYF. CDR3 coding DNA: TGCAGCGTTCGACGGGGGCTCACAGATACGCAGTATTTT.

This clonotype was detected once. The rearrangement uses TRBV6-2 or TRBV6-3 and TRBJ2-5; weak D call: TRBD1 (6 bases). V dropped 2 bases and J dropped 0 bases, with 19 bases sitting between them. The CDR3 spans 18 residues. Germline CDR1 is MNHEY and CDR2 is SVGEGT. CDR3 DNA: TGTGCCAGCAGTTACCTCAGACAGGAGAAGAAACACCAAGAGACCCAGTACTTC. Amino acid sequence: CASSYLRQEKKHQETQYF.

The sample holds a few counts of this clonotype. The V gene is TRBV6-5, the J gene TRBJ1-3; no firm D call. The CDR3 length is 12 residues. CDR1 MNHEY and CDR2 SVGAGI come from the germline V gene. Trimming stripped 7 bases from V and 3 bases from J, with 7 bases between. The CDR3 protein is CASTLNGNTIYF. CDR3 nucleotides: TGTGCCAGCACCCTCAATGGAAACACCATATATTTT.

This clonotype was counted a few times. DNA for the CDR3: TGTGCCAGCAGTTTTAATGGGCACACTGAAGCTTTCTTT. Amino acids: CASSFNGHTEAFF. This chain uses TRBV12-3 or TRBV12-4 with TRBJ1-1; D is unclear. V lost 3 bases and J lost 3, with 8 bases in between. This CDR3 is built from 13 residues.

This clonotype was recorded a few times. The junction differs from germline at one of its ends, possibly a read error. The chain employs TRBV19 and TRBJ2-7; D may be TRBD1 or TRBD2 (5 bases each). The CDR3 length is 15 residues. CDR1 is LNHDA and CDR2 is SQIVND in the germline V gene (reference sequence). CDR3 sequence: CTSSVLGTSTYEQYF. CDR3 DNA: TGTACCAGTAGTGTCCTCGGGACCTCCACCTACGAGCAGTACTTC. The full variable domain, in which reference TRBV19 and TRBJ2-7 provide the parts outside the CDR3, is DGGITQSPKYLFRKEGQNVTLSCEQNLNHDAMYWYRQDPGQGLRLIYYSQIVNDFQKGDIAEGYSVSREKKESFPLTVTSAQKNPTAFYLCTSSVLGTSTYEQYFGPGTRLTVT.

This chain connects TRBV14 to TRBJ2-5; D uncertain. The J call may be wrong; the DNA end is better matched by TRBJ2-7. There are 12 residues in the CDR3. CDR1 and CDR2 from the germline V gene are SGHDN and FVKESK. CDR3 bases: TGTGCCAGCAGCGTTACGGCCCGCGAGCAGTACTTC. It is translated as CASSVTAREQYF.

Only a few counts were recorded for this clonotype. This rearrangement joins TRBV6-6 to TRBJ1-2, with a possible D match to TRBD1 (5 bases). Trimming removed 0 bases from V and 6 bases from J, with 8 bases in between. This CDR3 contains 13 residues. The V gene's germline CDR1 is MNHNY and CDR2 SVGAGI (reference sequence). The CDR3 loop is CASSYSMDNGYTF. CDR3 in DNA: TGTGCCAGCAGTTACTCGATGGACAATGGCTACACCTTC.

This clonotype has only a few counts. This rearrangement joins TRBV28 to TRBJ2-7; D is unclear. V lost 1 base to trimming and J lost 3 bases, with 13 bases between them. The CDR3 contains 15 residues. CDR1 and CDR2 from the germline V gene are MDHEN and SYDVKM. As DNA, the CDR3 is TGTGCCAGCAGTTTATTAACGGCTAACCACTACGAGCAGTACTTC. Its protein is CASSLLTANHYEQYF.

This rearrangement joins TRBV5-1 to TRBJ1-2; D uncertain. Germline CDR1 and CDR2: SGHRS and YFSETQ. The CDR3 covers 12 residues. The V gene lost 2 bases and the J gene lost 8 bases, with 10 bases spanning the gap. The CDR3 region is CASSFDIGGYTF. CDR3 sequence (DNA): TGCGCCAGCAGCTTCGACATTGGGGGCTACACCTTC.

The table lists this clonotype with a few counts. The rearrangement joins TRBV5-1 to TRBJ1-5, with D hard to call. Trimming took 0 bases from V and 7 from J, leaving 11 bases between them. Per the germline V gene, CDR1 is SGHRS and CDR2 is YFSETQ. This CDR3 is built from 14 residues. The CDR3: CASSLVRGGQPQHF. The CDR3 DNA follows: TGCGCCAGCAGCTTGGTTCGGGGAGGGCAGCCCCAGCATTTT.

This clonotype was found a few times. This rearrangement joins TRBV7-9 to TRBJ2-3; TRBD2 aligns across 7 bases. The CDR3 sequence is 15 residues long. Germline V CDR1 and CDR2: SEHNR, FQNEAQ (reference sequence). The junction had 6 bases not matched to a gene; V was cut back by 5 bases and J by 1 base. CDR3 protein: CASSPGLYGTDTQYF. As DNA, the CDR3 is TGTGCCAGCAGCCCGGGACTATATGGCACAGATACGCAGTATTTT.

This rearrangement joins TRBV10-1 to TRBJ2-2; D gene ambiguous. V lost 0 bases and J lost 5, with 13 bases in between. Germline V CDR1 and CDR2: WNHNN, SYGVQD (reference sequence). This CDR3 is built from 16 residues. CDR3 bases: TGCGCCAGCAGTGAGTCGTTAGGACCCTTGACCGGGGAGCTGTTTTTT. Encoded protein: CASSESLGPLTGELFF.

This chain uses TRBV18 with TRBJ2-3; 8 nucleotides match TRBD1. With V trimmed by 6 bases and J by 2 bases, 7 bases remained unmatched. Germline V gives CDR1 KGHSH, CDR2 LQKENI. This CDR3 is 15 amino acids long. CDR3 nucleotides: TGTGCCAGCTCGCGACAGGGGACCCACACAGATACGCAGTATTTT. This codes for CASSRQGTHTDTQYF.

The chain recombines TRBV20-1 with TRBJ2-7, with 12 bases matching TRBD1. TRBJ2-5 matches the DNA end more closely, so the J call is doubtful. CDR1 is DFQATT and CDR2 is SNEGSKA in the germline V gene (reference sequence). This CDR3 region has 15 residues. In DNA form, the CDR3 reads TGCAGTGCTAGACCAGGGACAGGGGGCGGAGAGACCCAGTACTTC. It codes for CSARPGTGGGETQYF.

Comment on this clonotype: Because it lacks the conserved phenylalanine or tryptophan at the end, this CDR3 is likely a read error. The chain couples TRBV4-3 to TRBJ1-6; maybe TRBD1 (5 bases). Germline lookup yields CDR1 LGHNA and CDR2 YSLEER. V was cut by 0 bases and J by 7 bases, with 7 bases left in between. The CDR3 is 14 amino acids. In DNA, the CDR3 is TGCGCCAGCAGCCAAGAAGGGGAAAATTCACCCCTCCACTTA. The encoded protein is CASSQEGENSPLHL.

This chain uses TRBV5-1 with TRBJ2-2; no firm D call. CDR3 size: 16 residues. Germline CDR1 is SGHRS and CDR2 is YFSETQ. The V end lost 0 bases, the J end lost 1 base, and 10 bases lay between the germline ends. The CDR3 DNA follows: TGCGCCAGCAGCTTGGCGGGTCAAGGGAACACCGGGGAGCTGTTTTTT. Translated: CASSLAGQGNTGELFF.

This clonotype was recorded a few times. The chain joins TRBV20-1 to TRBJ2-4, with 12 bases that match TRBD2. Germline CDR1 is DFQATT and CDR2 is SNEGSKA (reference sequence). Trimming at V came to 0 bases and at J to 8 bases, leaving 5 bases not matched to a gene. This CDR3 spans 15 amino acids. The CDR3 loop reads CSARDPSGRVDIQYF. The CDR3 region has the DNA TGCAGTGCTAGAGATCCTAGCGGGAGGGTAGACATTCAGTACTTC.

V usage is TRBV6-5 and J usage is TRBJ1-3; 11 bases align to TRBD1. CDR3 length equals 15 residues. Germline trimming cut 7 bases from V and 2 bases from J; bases unmatched to any gene: 4. Per germline, CDR1 MNHEY and CDR2 SVGAGI. CDR3 amino acids: CASKKGQGAGNTIYF. The CDR3 coding sequence is TGTGCCAGCAAAAAGGGACAGGGGGCTGGAAACACCATATATTTT.